One and the same sample provided the 19 T cell receptor beta chains below, sequenced in a study of T cell responses to AZD1222 COVID-19 vaccine. Assay used: immunoSEQ multiplex PCR; TCRdb lists only in-frame clones, some missing. The data show 100,000 to 150,000 clones, 85% to 90% seen once. This sample comprised peripheral blood, obtained 28 days after the second AZD1222 dose. These receptors were taken from an adult who received the AZD1222 COVID-19 vaccine.

The V gene is TRBV18, the J gene TRBJ1-1, with D perhaps TRBD1 (6 bases). Germline values: CDR1 KGHSH, CDR2 LQKENI. The CDR3 has 13 amino acids. V lost 3 bases and J lost 11, with 16 bases in between. CDR3 DNA: TGTGCCAGCTCACCGCGGGACAAAGGAGATGCTTTCTTT. Translation: CASSPRDKGDAFF.

As DNA, the CDR3 is TGTGCCAGCAGACAACCCGGGAGGAACACTGAAGCTTTCTTT. Protein: CASRQPGRNTEAFF. The chain combines TRBV11-2 with TRBJ1-1; D gene ambiguous. CDR1 is SGHAT, CDR2 FQNNGV, per germline. This CDR3 contains 14 residues. V was cut by 6 bases and J by 1 base, with 12 bases left in between.

The J gene is TRBJ1-2, the V gene TRBV19, with D possibly TRBD1 on 6 matching bases. The CDR3 loop spans 15 amino acids. Germline CDR1 and CDR2: LNHDA and SQIVND (reference sequence). V shed 5 bases and J shed 3 bases, with 16 bases lying between them. The CDR3 bases are TGTGCCAGTAGTGCGCACAAACAGGGTGACTATGGCTACACCTTC. Amino acids: CASSAHKQGDYGYTF. The entire variable domain, with the rest obtained from reference TRBV19 and TRBJ1-2, is as follows: DGGITQSPKYLFRKEGQNVTLSCEQNLNHDAMYWYRQDPGQGLRLIYYSQIVNDFQKGDIAEGYSVSREKKESFPLTVTSAQKNPTAFYLCASSAHKQGDYGYTFGSGTRLTVV.

The chain carries TRBV19 and TRBJ2-7; no definite D call. The CDR3 is made up of 14 amino acids. Trimming removed 1 base at V and 1 base at J, with 8 bases between. CDR1 LNHDA and CDR2 SQIVND come from the germline V gene (reference sequence). The CDR3 DNA sequence: TGTGCCAGTAGTATAGCGGGCAGATCCTACGAGCAGTACTTC. Amino acid sequence: CASSIAGRSYEQYF. Together with reference TRBV19 and TRBJ2-7, the CDR3 gives the full variable domain: DGGITQSPKYLFRKEGQNVTLSCEQNLNHDAMYWYRQDPGQGLRLIYYSQIVNDFQKGDIAEGYSVSREKKESFPLTVTSAQKNPTAFYLCASSIAGRSYEQYFGPGTRLTVT.

This chain uses TRBV7-2 with TRBJ1-6; D not certain. From germline, CDR1 is SGHTA and CDR2 FQGNSA. Trimming removed 6 bases at V and 5 bases at J, with 8 bases between. The CDR3 is made up of 13 amino acids. CDR3 nucleotide sequence: TGTGCCAGCAGTGATCAGAATAATTCACCCCTCCACTTT. Protein sequence: CASSDQNNSPLHF.

The V and J genes are TRBV27 and TRBJ2-3, with D uncertain. The CDR3 length is 13 residues. V shed 3 bases and J shed 5 bases, with 9 bases lying between them. The germline CDR1 and CDR2 sequences are MNHEY and SMNVEV (reference sequence). The CDR3 DNA reads as TGTGCCAGCAGTTTCCGAACGCAAGATACGCAGTATTTT. This translates into CASSFRTQDTQYF.

Here the CDR3 DNA reads TGTGCCAGCAGACCCTTGGACAGTGAAGATGACTACACCTTC. It specifies CASRPLDSEDDYTF. The chain recombines TRBV2 with TRBJ1-2; TRBD1 might be the D (6 bases). V was cut by 6 bases and J by 10 bases, with 21 bases left in between. The CDR3 is 14 residues long. The germline CDR1 and CDR2 sequences are SNHLY and FYNNEI.

The chain recombines TRBV2 with TRBJ2-2; 16 nucleotides line up with TRBD2. Germline values: CDR1 SNHLY, CDR2 FYNNEI. This CDR3 comprises 15 residues. J was trimmed by 7 bases and V by 6 bases; bases with no gene match: 2. In DNA, the CDR3 is TGTGCCAGCAGGGGACTAGCGGGGGGGCACGGGGAGCTGTTTTTT. The encoded protein is CASRGLAGGHGELFF. Filled out from reference TRBV2 and TRBJ2-2, the complete variable domain reads EPEVTQTPSHQVTQMGQEVILRCVPISNHLYFYWYRQILGQKVEFLVSFYNNEISEKSEIFDDQFSVERPDGSNFTLKIRSTKLEDSAMYFCASRGLAGGHGELFFGEGSRLTVL.

This rearrangement joins TRBV28 to TRBJ2-7; 8 positions agree with TRBD2. CDR3 length equals 12 residues. The junction had 6 bases not matched to a gene; V was cut back by 10 bases and J by 4 bases. The V gene's germline CDR1 is MDHEN and CDR2 SYDVKM. The CDR3 sequence is CATGGREYEQYF. The CDR3 DNA reads TGTGCCACGGGGGGGCGGGAGTACGAGCAGTACTTC.

The chain uses TRBV6-2 or TRBV6-3 and TRBJ2-6, with a weak D call TRBD1 (6 bases). Deletions cut 6 bases from V and 3 bases from J, with 15 bases between. Germline V gene lookup returns CDR1 MNHEY and CDR2 SVGEGT. The CDR3 is 16 residues long. This CDR3 is CASSRSQGVGANVLTF. The CDR3 DNA sequence: TGTGCCAGCAGCCGTTCACAGGGAGTTGGGGCCAACGTCCTGACTTTC.

This chain uses TRBV27 with TRBJ2-7; D uncertain. The length of the CDR3 is 14 residues. The germline CDR1 and CDR2 sequences are MNHEY and SMNVEV (reference sequence). Trimming stripped 8 bases from V and 3 bases from J, with 17 bases between. CDR3 in DNA: TGTGCCAGCGGTTCGTTAGGGCAAGACTACGAGCAGTACTTC. Amino acids: CASGSLGQDYEQYF.

The J gene is TRBJ1-2, the V gene TRBV3-1 (or the pseudogene TRBV3-2); maybe TRBD1 (5 bases). The germline V gene encodes CDR1 LGHDT and CDR2 YNNKEL (reference sequence). Trimming cost V 5 bases and J 1 base, with 17 bases left between them. This CDR3 is 16 amino acids long. The CDR3 sequence is CASSSPGAGFNYGYTF. Here the CDR3 DNA reads TGTGCCAGCAGCTCCCCCGGCGCAGGGTTTAACTATGGCTACACCTTC.

This chain connects TRBV7-2 to TRBJ1-6, with D possibly TRBD1 on 6 matching bases. Germline assignment: CDR1 SGHTA and CDR2 FQGNSA. The CDR3 loop spans 16 amino acids. V lost 1 base, J lost 5 bases, and 12 bases lay in between. CDR3 in amino acids: CASSLDRTDNNSPLHF. The CDR3 nucleotides read TGTGCCAGCAGCTTAGACCGGACAGACAATAATTCACCCCTCCACTTT.

The chain joins TRBV19 to TRBJ2-1; 13 bases line up with TRBD2. There are 14 residues in the CDR3. V gave up 2 bases and J gave up 13 bases; unmatched junction bases: 5. Germline assignment: CDR1 LNHDA and CDR2 SQIVND (reference sequence). The DNA for the CDR3 is TGTGCCAGTAGTATAAAACTAGCGGGGGGGCAACAGTTCTTC. This gives the protein CASSIKLAGGQQFF.

This clone was seen only once. V is TRBV9 and J is TRBJ2-3, with TRBD2 as a possible D gene (6 bases). CDR1 is SGDLS and CDR2 is YYNGEE in the germline V gene. Trimming shortened V by 4 bases and J by 0 bases, and 15 bases separated the two germline ends. The CDR3 length is 16 residues. The CDR3: CASSPDPTSSTDTQYF. CDR3 DNA sequence: TGTGCCAGCAGCCCCGATCCGACTAGTAGCACAGATACGCAGTATTTT.

The chain recombines TRBV12-3 or TRBV12-4 with TRBJ1-1; D is perhaps TRBD1 (5 bases). V dropped 8 bases and J dropped 4 bases, with 14 bases sitting between them. The length of the CDR3 is 13 residues. CDR3 region: CASFGGDGTEAFF. CDR3 nucleotides: TGTGCCAGCTTTGGGGGGGACGGCACTGAAGCTTTCTTT.

This chain joins TRBV7-9 and TRBJ2-1, with 7 bases lining up with TRBD2. CDR1 SEHNR and CDR2 FQNEAQ come from the germline V gene (reference sequence). The CDR3 is 15 residues long. V trimming: 7 bases; J trimming: 5 bases; junction bases outside the gene matches: 11. Here the CDR3 DNA reads TGTGCCAGCACCGATATCGGACTAGGGGACAATGAGCAGTTCTTC. Amino acid sequence: CASTDIGLGDNEQFF.

This clone occurred once. This chain links TRBV30 with TRBJ2-5; D uncertain. The CDR3 totals 14 residues. V was pared by 0 bases and J by 5 bases, with 13 bases between. Germline loops: CDR1 GTSNPN, CDR2 SVGIG (reference sequence). This CDR3 is CAWSVLGIRETQYF. CDR3 DNA sequence: TGTGCCTGGAGTGTACTTGGGATTCGGGAGACCCAGTACTTC.

V is TRBV12-3 or TRBV12-4 and J is TRBJ1-1, with 7 positions matching TRBD1. CDR3 length equals 13 residues. J gave up 4 bases and V 6 bases, and 5 bases lay outside the gene matches. The CDR3 here is CASSYYRGTEAFF. Written as DNA, the CDR3 is TGTGCCAGCAGCTACTACAGGGGCACTGAAGCTTTCTTT.